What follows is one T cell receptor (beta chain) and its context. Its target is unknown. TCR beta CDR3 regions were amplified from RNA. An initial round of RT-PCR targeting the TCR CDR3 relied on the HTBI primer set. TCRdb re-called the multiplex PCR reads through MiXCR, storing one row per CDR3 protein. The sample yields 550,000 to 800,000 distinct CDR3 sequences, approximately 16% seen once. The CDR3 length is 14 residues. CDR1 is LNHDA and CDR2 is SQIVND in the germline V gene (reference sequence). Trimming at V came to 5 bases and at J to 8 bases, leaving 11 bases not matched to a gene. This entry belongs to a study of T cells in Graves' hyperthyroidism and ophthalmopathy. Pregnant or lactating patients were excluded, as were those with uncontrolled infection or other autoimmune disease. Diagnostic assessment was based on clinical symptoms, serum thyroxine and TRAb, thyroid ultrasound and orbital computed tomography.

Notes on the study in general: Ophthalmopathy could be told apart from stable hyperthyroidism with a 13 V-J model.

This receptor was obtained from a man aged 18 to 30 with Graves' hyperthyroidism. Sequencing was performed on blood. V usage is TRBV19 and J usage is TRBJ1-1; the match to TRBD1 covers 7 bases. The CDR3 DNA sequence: TGTGCCAGTAGTCCTTCAGACAGGGCCGAAGAAGCTTTCTTT. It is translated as CASSPSDRAEEAFF.